Below, one TCR beta chain is given with its context. In the authors' methods: Filtering differed because ImmunoSEQ produced junction-only sequences that carried no quality scores. The protocol was immunoSEQ multiplex PCR, while the TCRdb copy is restricted to in-frame clones and leaves out a portion. V, J and clone size are those of that table, while D and trimming were read from the DNA. Altogether some 87,000 clones are present, around 68% being singletons, with the ten largest covering roughly 50%. The data were taken from a study of shared clonotypes between healthy human individuals. This receptor was obtained from a young man in good health. Source material: memory CD8+ T cells sorted from blood. The subset here: CD45RO+ cells pooled with CCR7-negative TemRA cells.

In DNA form, the CDR3 reads TGTGCCAGCAGCGCTCCGGGGACTAGCGGGAGCTCCGAGCAGTACTTC. Its translation: CASSAPGTSGSSEQYF. The V and J genes are TRBV9 and TRBJ2-7, with 14 bases aligning to TRBD2. The CDR3 contains 16 residues. Trimming removed 3 bases from V and 6 bases from J; junction bases left unmatched: 8. In germline, CDR1 is SGDLS, CDR2 YYNGEE.